Listed below are T cell receptor beta chains from one sample, sequenced in a study of blood T cells in healthy people across ages. MiXCR, run by TCRdb on the 5' RACE reads, gives a single entry per CDR3 protein. Of 1.8 million or so distinct CDR3 sequences detected, about two fifths appear once; the ten largest clones hold 23%. Material: blood. Receptors originate from a human donor in good health. The CDR3 runs from the conserved cysteine through the conserved F or W. The order of the fields is D gene, V gene, J gene, CDR3 length, clone size, CDR3 protein, CDR3 DNA. The D gene is left open where the match is weak. Rows may omit the clone size; those that give it use once, few, many or a size class.

.,TRBV9,TRBJ1-3,15,.,CASSVDSGIGNTIYF,TGTGCCAGCAGCGTAGATTCAGGGATCGGAAACACCATATATTTT
.,TRBV2,TRBJ1-1,12,.,CASNLMNTEAFF,TGTGCCAGCAACTTGATGAACACTGAAGCTTTCTTT
TRBD1,TRBV20-1,TRBJ1-5,15,.,CSARTGTGWNQPQHF,TGCAGTGCGAGGACCGGGACAGGGTGGAATCAGCCCCAGCATTTT
TRBD2,TRBV4-3,TRBJ2-5,15,.,CASSQEPSGGETQYF,TGCGCCAGCAGCCAAGAACCAAGCGGGGGAGAGACCCAGTACTTC
.,TRBV12-3/TRBV12-4,TRBJ2-1,17,.,CASSNAGHQAWNNEQFF,TGTGCCAGCAGTAACGCCGGCCATCAGGCCTGGAACAATGAGCAGTTCTTC
TRBD1,TRBV29-1,TRBJ1-3,14,.,CSAEYRGAGNTIYF,TGCAGCGCGGAATACAGGGGTGCTGGAAACACCATATATTTT
TRBD2,TRBV4-1,TRBJ2-5,20,.,CASSPLMAGGPSESQETQYF,TGCGCCAGCAGCCCCCTTATGGCGGGGGGCCCCTCGGAGAGTCAAGAGACCCAGTACTTC
.,TRBV5-4,TRBJ2-5,13,.,CASSWDTRGPQYF,TGTGCCAGCAGCTGGGATACGCGAGGGCCCCAGTACTTC
.,TRBV11-2,TRBJ1-1,13,.,CASSFSGPRKAFF,TGTGCCAGCAGCTTCTCCGGGCCGCGTAAAGCTTTCTTT
.,TRBV29-1,TRBJ1-2,13,many,CSVFVADYYGYTF,TGCAGCGTTTTCGTGGCAGATTATTATGGCTACACCTTC
TRBD1,TRBV7-2,TRBJ1-2,15,many,CASSLGGTGRYGYTF,TGTGCCAGCAGCTTAGGGGGGACAGGGCGGTATGGCTACACCTTC
.,TRBV4-1,TRBJ1-4,15,.,CASSQEFRDGEKLFF,TGCGCCAGCAGCCAAGAATTCCGGGATGGGGAAAAACTGTTTTTT
.,TRBV29-1,TRBJ2-7,15,.,CSVERPIGSSYEQYF,TGCAGCGTTGAACGCCCTATAGGGAGCTCCTACGAGCAGTACTTC
.,TRBV6-2/TRBV6-3,TRBJ2-7,15,.,CASSPQVEFSYEQYF,TGTGCCAGCAGTCCCCAGGTCGAATTCTCCTACGAGCAGTACTTC
.,TRBV7-9,TRBJ2-5,13,.,CANSPNFGAWQYF,TGTGCCAACAGCCCCAACTTTGGGGCATGGCAGTACTTC
TRBD2,TRBV20-1,TRBJ2-3,14,.,CSALLAGGPNTQYF,TGCAGTGCTCTTCTAGCGGGGGGGCCGAATACGCAGTATTTT
.,TRBV27,TRBJ2-1,16,once,CASSLERGTENNEQFF,TGTGCCAGCAGTCTAGAACGCGGGACGGAAAACAATGAGCAGTTCTTC
.,TRBV6-5,TRBJ2-5,16,.,CASRGNFGLGGETQYF,TGTGCCAGCAGGGGTAACTTTGGACTGGGCGGAGAGACCCAGTACTTC
TRBD1,TRBV4-1,TRBJ2-7,18,few,CASSQGGHRGQVLYEQYF,TGCGCCAGCAGCCAAGGAGGGCATAGGGGACAGGTTCTCTACGAGCAGTACTTC
.,TRBV5-6,TRBJ1-2,13,few,CASTRVTSYGYTF,TGTGCCAGCACCAGAGTAACGAGCTATGGCTACACCTTC
.,TRBV5-1,TRBJ1-1,13,.,CASIGGKGTEAFF,TGCGCCAGCATCGGGGGTAAGGGCACTGAAGCTTTCTTT
TRBD1,TRBV9,TRBJ2-7,18,.,CASSADSYSGTGVYEQYF,TGTGCCAGCAGCGCCGATTCATATTCCGGGACAGGGGTCTACGAGCAGTACTTC
TRBD1,TRBV4-2,TRBJ2-1,16,.,CASSQPDRGLDNEQFF,TGTGCCAGCAGCCAACCCGACAGGGGGCTTGACAATGAGCAGTTCTTC
.,TRBV20-1,TRBJ2-1,15,few,CSGDRGKVYDNEQFF,TGCAGTGGAGATCGAGGGAAAGTATACGACAATGAGCAGTTCTTC
TRBD2,TRBV11-3,TRBJ2-1,17,few,CASSLVPGLAGGTEQFF,TGTGCCAGCAGCCTCGTGCCGGGACTAGCGGGGGGTACTGAGCAGTTCTTC
.,TRBV6-1,TRBJ2-5,16,.,CASSAVFNRLTETQYF,TGTGCCAGCAGTGCGGTTTTTAACCGGCTAACTGAGACCCAGTACTTC
TRBD2,TRBV6-1,TRBJ2-3,15,.,CASSEPAGGPHTQYF,TGTGCCAGCAGTGAACCGGCGGGGGGGCCTCATACGCAGTATTTT